A selection of T cell receptor beta chains follows, all from one sample in a study of regulatory T cells in long-lasting Graves disease. Via MiXCR, TCRdb re-called the multiplex PCR reads, giving one row per CDR3 protein. The sample contains around 450,000 distinct CDR3 sequences, 15% of which appear only once. These same records also appear under a second study, on T cells in Graves' hyperthyroidism and ophthalmopathy.

The sequences come from peripheral blood mononuclear cells (PBMCs), collected at new diagnosis, from a patient treated with antithyroid drugs. The receptors were gathered from a woman aged 40 to 50 with Graves disease. Each CDR3 is given with its conserved first and last residue. D genes are given only for firm matches. Clone size is given as once, few or many counts, or a class when the clone is expanded.

TRBV6-2/TRBV6-3	-	many	TRBJ2-7	TGTGCCAGCAGTTACCTGGCAGGGGCCTACGAGCAGTACTTC	CASSYLAGAYEQYF
TRBV4-1	-	few	TRBJ2-7	TGCGCCAGCAGCCAAGGGGAAGAGCAGTACTTC	CASSQGEEQYF
TRBV20-1	-	many	TRBJ2-1	TGCAGTGCTCCCGGGGACTACAATGAGCAGTTCTTC	CSAPGDYNEQFF
TRBV19	-	few	TRBJ1-5	TGTGCCAGTAGGCCCCAGGGGTCCAATAGCAATCAGCCCCAGCATTTT	CASRPQGSNSNQPQHF
TRBV2	TRBD1	many	TRBJ2-5	TGTGCCAGCAGTGAAGAGGCAGGGGGAGAGACCCAGTACTTC	CASSEEAGGETQYF
TRBV12-3/TRBV12-4	-	many	TRBJ2-1	TGTGCCAGCAGCCTCCCGGCTACCTACAATGAGCAGTTCTTC	CASSLPATYNEQFF
TRBV2	-	many	TRBJ2-2	TGTGCCAGCAGGACGGGAGAAGGGGCCGGGGAGCTGTTTTTT	CASRTGEGAGELFF
TRBV7-9	-	many	TRBJ2-1	TGTGCCAGCAGCCCGCTAGGGAGCTCCTACAATGAGCAGTTCTTC	CASSPLGSSYNEQFF
TRBV28	-	few	TRBJ2-3	TGTGCCAGCAGTTTTACCCCAGATACGCGGTATTTT	CASSFTPDTRYF
TRBV20-1	-	many	TRBJ2-3	TGCAGTGCTAGTCTTCAAGGTCCTAGCACAGATACGCAGTATTTT	CSASLQGPSTDTQYF
TRBV6-1	-	many	TRBJ1-5	TGTGCCAGCACCCTTTCGGCAGATAGCAATCAGCCCCAGCATTTT	CASTLSADSNQPQHF
TRBV10-3	TRBD2	many	TRBJ2-7	TGTGCCATCAGTGAGTCGGGAATCGATTGGTACGGGACTAGCGGGAGGTACGAGCAGTACTTC	CAISESGIDWYGTSGRYEQYF